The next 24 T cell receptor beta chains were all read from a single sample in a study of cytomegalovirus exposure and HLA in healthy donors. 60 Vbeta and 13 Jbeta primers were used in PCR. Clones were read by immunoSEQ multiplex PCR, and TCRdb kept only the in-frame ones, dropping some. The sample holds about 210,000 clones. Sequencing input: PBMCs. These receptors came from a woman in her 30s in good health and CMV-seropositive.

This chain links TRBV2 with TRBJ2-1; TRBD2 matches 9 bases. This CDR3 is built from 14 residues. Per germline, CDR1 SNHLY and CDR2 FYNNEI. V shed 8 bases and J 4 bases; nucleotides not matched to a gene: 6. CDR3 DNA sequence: TGTGCCAGCCGGTGGGCGGGAGGGTACAATGAGCAGTTCTTC. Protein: CASRWAGGYNEQFF.

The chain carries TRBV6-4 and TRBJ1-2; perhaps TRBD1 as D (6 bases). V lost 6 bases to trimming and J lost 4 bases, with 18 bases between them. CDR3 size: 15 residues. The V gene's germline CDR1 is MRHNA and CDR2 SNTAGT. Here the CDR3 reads CASSHTGLTSYGYTF. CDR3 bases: TGTGCCAGCAGCCATACAGGGCTAACCAGCTATGGCTACACCTTC.

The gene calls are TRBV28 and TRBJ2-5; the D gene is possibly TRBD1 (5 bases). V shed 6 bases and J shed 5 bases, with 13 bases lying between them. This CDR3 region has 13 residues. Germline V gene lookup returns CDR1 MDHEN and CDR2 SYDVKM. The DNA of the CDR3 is TGTGCCAGCAGCCAACAGGCGGCGGAGACCCAGTACTTC. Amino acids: CASSQQAAETQYF.

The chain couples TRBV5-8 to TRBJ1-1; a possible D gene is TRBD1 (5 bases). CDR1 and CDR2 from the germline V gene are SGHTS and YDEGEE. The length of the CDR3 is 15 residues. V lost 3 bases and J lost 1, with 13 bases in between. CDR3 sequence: CASSSYGGGNTEAFF. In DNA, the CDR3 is TGTGCCAGCAGCTCTTATGGGGGGGGGAACACTGAAGCTTTCTTT.

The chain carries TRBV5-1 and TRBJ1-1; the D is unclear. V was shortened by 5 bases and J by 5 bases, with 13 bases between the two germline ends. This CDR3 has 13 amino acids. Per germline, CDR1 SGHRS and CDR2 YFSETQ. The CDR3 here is CASRNGPETEAFF. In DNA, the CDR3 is TGCGCCAGCAGGAACGGCCCGGAGACTGAAGCTTTCTTT.

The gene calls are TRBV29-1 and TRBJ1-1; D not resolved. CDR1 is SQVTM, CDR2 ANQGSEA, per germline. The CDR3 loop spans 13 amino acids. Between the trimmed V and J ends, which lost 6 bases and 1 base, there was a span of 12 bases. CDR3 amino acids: CSVSFDKNTEAFF. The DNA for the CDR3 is TGCAGCGTAAGCTTCGACAAGAACACTGAAGCTTTCTTT.

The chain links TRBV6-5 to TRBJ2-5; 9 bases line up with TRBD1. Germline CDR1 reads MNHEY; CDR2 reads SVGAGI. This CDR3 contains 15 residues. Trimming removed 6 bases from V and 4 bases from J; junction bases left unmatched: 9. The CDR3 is CASRNRGQGTETQYF. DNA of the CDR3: TGTGCCAGCAGAAACAGAGGACAGGGGACAGAGACCCAGTACTTC.

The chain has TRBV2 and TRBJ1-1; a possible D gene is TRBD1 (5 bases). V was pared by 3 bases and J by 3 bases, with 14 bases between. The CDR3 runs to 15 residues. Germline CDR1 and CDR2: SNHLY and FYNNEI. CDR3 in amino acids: CASSEFGWGDTEAFF. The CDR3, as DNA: TGTGCCAGCAGTGAGTTTGGGTGGGGGGACACTGAAGCTTTCTTT.

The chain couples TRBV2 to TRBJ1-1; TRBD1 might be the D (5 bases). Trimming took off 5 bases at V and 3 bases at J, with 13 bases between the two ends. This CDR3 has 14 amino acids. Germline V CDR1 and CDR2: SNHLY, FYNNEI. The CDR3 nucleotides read TGTGCCAGCAGTTTGGAGGGGCGGGACACTGAAGCTTTCTTT. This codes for CASSLEGRDTEAFF.

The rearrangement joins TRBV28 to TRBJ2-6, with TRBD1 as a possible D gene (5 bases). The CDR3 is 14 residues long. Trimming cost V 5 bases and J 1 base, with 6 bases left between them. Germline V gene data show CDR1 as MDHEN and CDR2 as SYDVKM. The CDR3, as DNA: TGTGCCAGCAGTAGGGGTTCTGGGGCCAACGTCCTGACTTTC. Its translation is CASSRGSGANVLTF.

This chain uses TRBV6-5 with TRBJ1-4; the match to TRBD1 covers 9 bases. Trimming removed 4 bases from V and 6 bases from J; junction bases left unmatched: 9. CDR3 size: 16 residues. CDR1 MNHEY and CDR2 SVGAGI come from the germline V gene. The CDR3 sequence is CASSLLSGTGYEKLFF. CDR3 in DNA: TGTGCCAGCAGTTTGCTCTCCGGGACAGGGTATGAAAAACTGTTTTTT.

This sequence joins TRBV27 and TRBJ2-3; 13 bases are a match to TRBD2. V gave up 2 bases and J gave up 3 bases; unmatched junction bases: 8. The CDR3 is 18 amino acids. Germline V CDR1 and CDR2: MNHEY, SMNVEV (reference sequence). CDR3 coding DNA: TGTGCCAGCAGTTTACGGTTCACTAGCGGGAGGGCTACAGATACGCAGTATTTT. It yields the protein CASSLRFTSGRATDTQYF.

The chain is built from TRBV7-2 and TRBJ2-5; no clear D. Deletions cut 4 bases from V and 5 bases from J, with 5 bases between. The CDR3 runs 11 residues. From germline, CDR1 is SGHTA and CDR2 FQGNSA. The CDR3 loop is CASSSGETQYF. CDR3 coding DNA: TGTGCCAGCAGCTCCGGGGAGACCCAGTACTTC.

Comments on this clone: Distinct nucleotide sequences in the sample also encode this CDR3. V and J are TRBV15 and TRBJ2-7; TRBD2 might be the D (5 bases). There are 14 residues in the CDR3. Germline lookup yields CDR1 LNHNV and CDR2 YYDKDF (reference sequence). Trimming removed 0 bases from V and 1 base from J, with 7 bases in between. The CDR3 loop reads CATSRDRGSYEQYF. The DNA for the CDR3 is TGTGCCACCAGCAGAGATCGGGGATCCTACGAGCAGTACTTC.

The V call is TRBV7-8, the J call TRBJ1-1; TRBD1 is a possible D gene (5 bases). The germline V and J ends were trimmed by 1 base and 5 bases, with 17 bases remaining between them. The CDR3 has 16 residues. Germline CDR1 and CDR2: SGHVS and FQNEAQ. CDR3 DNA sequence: TGTGCCAGCAGCTTAGGTACTGCTCACCAGGGAACTGAAGCTTTCTTT. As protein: CASSLGTAHQGTEAFF.

CDR3 region: CASSLSAGMNTEAFF. Written as DNA, the CDR3 is TGTGCCAGCAGCTTATCGGCGGGGATGAACACTGAAGCTTTCTTT. This chain uses TRBV7-9 with TRBJ1-1; no firm D call. CDR1 is SEHNR, CDR2 FQNEAQ, per germline (reference sequence). The CDR3 extends over 15 amino acids. V was shortened by 2 bases and J by 0 bases, with 10 bases between the two germline ends.

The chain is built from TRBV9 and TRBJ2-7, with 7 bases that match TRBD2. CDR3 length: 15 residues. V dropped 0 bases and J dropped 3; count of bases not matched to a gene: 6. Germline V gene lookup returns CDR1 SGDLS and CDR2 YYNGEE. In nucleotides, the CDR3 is TGTGCCAGCAGCGTAGGGGGCGGACTAGTCTACGAGCAGTACTTC. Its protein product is CASSVGGGLVYEQYF.

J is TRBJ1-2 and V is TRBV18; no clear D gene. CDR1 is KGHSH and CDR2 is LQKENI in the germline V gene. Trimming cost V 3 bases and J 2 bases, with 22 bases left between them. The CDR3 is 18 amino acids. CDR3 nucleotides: TGTGCCAGCTCACCCCGAGCGTACCTAGAAGGCGGAAACTATGGCTACACCTTC. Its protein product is CASSPRAYLEGGNYGYTF.

The DNA of the CDR3 is TGCGCCAGCAGCCCACAACAGGGGATGAACACTGAAGCTTTCTTT. Amino acids: CASSPQQGMNTEAFF. The chain links TRBV4-3 to TRBJ1-1, with 7 positions matching TRBD1. This CDR3 contains 15 residues. The V segment lost 4 bases and the J segment 0 bases; nucleotides outside the gene matches: 5. Germline CDR1 is LGHNA and CDR2 is YSLEER.

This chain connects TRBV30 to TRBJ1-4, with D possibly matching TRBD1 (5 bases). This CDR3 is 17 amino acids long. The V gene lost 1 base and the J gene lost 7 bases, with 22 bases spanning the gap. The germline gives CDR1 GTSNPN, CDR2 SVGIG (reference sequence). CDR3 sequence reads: CAWSAAQFPGSGEKLFF. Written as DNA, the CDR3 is TGTGCCTGGAGTGCCGCTCAGTTCCCAGGGTCTGGTGAAAAACTGTTTTTT.

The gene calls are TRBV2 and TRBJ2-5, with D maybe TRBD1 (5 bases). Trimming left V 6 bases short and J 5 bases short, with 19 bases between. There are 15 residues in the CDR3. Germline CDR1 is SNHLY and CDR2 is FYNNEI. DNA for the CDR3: TGTGCCAGCAGCGCACAGGTCAGCGTAGGGGAGACCCAGTACTTC. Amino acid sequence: CASSAQVSVGETQYF.

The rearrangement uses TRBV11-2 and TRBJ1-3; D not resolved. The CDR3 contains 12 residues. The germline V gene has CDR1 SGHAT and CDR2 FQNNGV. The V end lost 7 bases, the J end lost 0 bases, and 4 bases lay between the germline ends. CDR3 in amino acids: CASTSSGNTIYF. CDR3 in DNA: TGTGCCAGCACCAGCTCTGGAAACACCATATATTTT.

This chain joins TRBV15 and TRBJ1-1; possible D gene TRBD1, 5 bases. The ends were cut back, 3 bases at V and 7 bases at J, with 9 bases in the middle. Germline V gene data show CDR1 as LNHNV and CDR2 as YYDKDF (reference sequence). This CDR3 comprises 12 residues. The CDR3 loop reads CATSRLTDEAFF. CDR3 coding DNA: TGTGCCACCAGCAGGTTGACAGATGAAGCTTTCTTT.

The CDR3 DNA sequence: TGCGCCAGCAGCCAATCCAGACTAGCGGCCAATGAGCAGTTCTTC. Translation: CASSQSRLAANEQFF. This chain connects TRBV4-3 to TRBJ2-1; 9 bases are shared with TRBD2. Germline CDR1 reads LGHNA; CDR2 reads YSLEER. With V trimmed by 2 bases and J by 6 bases, 5 bases remained unmatched. CDR3 size: 15 residues.